Sequencing of this T cell receptor (beta chain) was carried out in a study of early T cells in non-severe SARS-CoV-2 infection. Study background: RNA in bulk from unsorted whole blood was sequenced, and chains were unpaired.

In regard to this clonotype: Its target is unknown.

The V gene's germline CDR1 is MNHEY and CDR2 SVGAGI. The CDR3 is 15 residues long. The V and J ends lost 5 bases and 1 base, in that order; junction bases with no gene match: 3. Study-wide findings and caveats: Anti-spike CD8 responses were favored by VDJdb matching, which missed private and CD4 specificities.

Individual cDNA molecules received unique molecular identifiers during library preparation. From the 5' RACE reads, TCRdb called clonotypes with MiXCR, one entry per CDR3 protein. The sample has tens of thousands of distinct CDR3 sequences; approximately 12% are singletons. This chain uses TRBV6-5 with TRBJ2-3; 10 bases agree with TRBD1. The specimen comprised whole blood, sampled at baseline. This sequence was found in an adult who was a healthcare worker with PCR-confirmed SARS-CoV-2 infection or an uninfected control (not recorded which). CDR3 in DNA: TGTGCCAGCAGTCGGGACAGGGGCCGCACAGATACGCAGTATTTT. As protein: CASSRDRGRTDTQYF.